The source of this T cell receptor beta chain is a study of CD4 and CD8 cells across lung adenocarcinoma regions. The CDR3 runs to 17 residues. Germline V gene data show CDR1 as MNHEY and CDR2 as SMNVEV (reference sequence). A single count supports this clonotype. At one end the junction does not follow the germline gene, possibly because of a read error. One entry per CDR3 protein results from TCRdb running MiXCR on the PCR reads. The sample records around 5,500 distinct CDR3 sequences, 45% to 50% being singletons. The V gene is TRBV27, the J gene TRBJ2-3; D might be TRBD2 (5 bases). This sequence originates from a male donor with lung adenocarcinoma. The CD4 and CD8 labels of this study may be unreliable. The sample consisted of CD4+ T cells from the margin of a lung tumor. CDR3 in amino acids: CASSAGRLGCDTDTQYF. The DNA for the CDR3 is TGTGCCAGCAGTGCGGGCCGACTGGGCTGTGACACAGATACGCAGTATTTC.